One and the same sample provided the 3 T cell receptor beta chains below, sequenced in a study of cytomegalovirus exposure and HLA in healthy donors. Both 60 Vbeta primers and 13 Jbeta primers went into the PCR. Sequencing was performed with immunoSEQ multiplex PCR; in TCRdb, only in-frame clones are kept and a portion is missing. The sample consists of some 99,000 clones, 69% of them appearing once. The material sequenced was PBMCs. All receptors come from a woman in her 70s in good health and CMV-seropositive.

The V call is TRBV5-1, the J call TRBJ1-2; 8 bases agree with TRBD1. The V gene end was trimmed by 0 bases and the J gene end by 4 bases; junction bases not matched to a gene: 5. The CDR3 runs 15 residues. The germline gives CDR1 SGHRS, CDR2 YFSETQ. The CDR3 sequence: CASSLDGDRSYGYTF. The DNA for the CDR3 is TGCGCCAGCAGCTTGGATGGGGACAGGTCCTATGGCTACACCTTC.

The chain links TRBV30 to TRBJ1-1; D gene unclear. The CDR3 runs 15 residues. Germline assignment: CDR1 GTSNPN and CDR2 SVGIG (reference sequence). V shed 0 bases and J shed 0 bases, with 11 bases lying between them. CDR3 bases: TGTGCCTGGAGTGTAGTTGCGGGGATGAACACTGAAGCTTTCTTT. Translated: CAWSVVAGMNTEAFF.

A few counts support this clone. Written as DNA, the CDR3 is TGTGCCAGCAGCTCCAGTCTCCCGGGACAGTTGAACACTGAAGCTTTCTTT. This codes for CASSSSLPGQLNTEAFF. This chain joins TRBV7-8 and TRBJ1-1; TRBD1 agrees at 7 bases. This CDR3 region has 17 residues. Germline loops: CDR1 SGHVS, CDR2 FQNEAQ. V shed 4 bases and J 0 bases; nucleotides not matched to a gene: 11.